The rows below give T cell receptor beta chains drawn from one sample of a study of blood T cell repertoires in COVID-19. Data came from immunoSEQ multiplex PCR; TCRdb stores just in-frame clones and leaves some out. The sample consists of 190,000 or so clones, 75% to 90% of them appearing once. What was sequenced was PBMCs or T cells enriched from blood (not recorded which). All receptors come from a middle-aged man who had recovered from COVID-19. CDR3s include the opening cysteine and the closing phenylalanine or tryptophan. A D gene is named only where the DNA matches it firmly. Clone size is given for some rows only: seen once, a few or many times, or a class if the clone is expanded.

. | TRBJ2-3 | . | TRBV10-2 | TGCGCCAGCAGATTTTCCGGACAGACTAGCACAGATACGCAGTATTTT | CASRFSGQTSTDTQYF
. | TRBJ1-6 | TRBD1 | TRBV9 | TGTGCCAGCAGCGGCGGGACAGCGTATAATTCACCCCTCCACTTT | CASSGGTAYNSPLHF
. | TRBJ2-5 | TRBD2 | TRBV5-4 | TGTGCCAGCAGGCCCGGGGGAGGGAATCTATTCCAAGAGACCCAGTACTTC | CASRPGGGNLFQETQYF
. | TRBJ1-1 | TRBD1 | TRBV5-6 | TGTGCCAGCAGCCCAGGGGGCCTGAACACTGAAGCTTTCTTT | CASSPGGLNTEAFF
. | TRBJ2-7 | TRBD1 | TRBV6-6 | TGTGCCAGCAGCCGAGCTTCGACAGGGGATGGTTACGAGCAGTACTTC | CASSRASTGDGYEQYF
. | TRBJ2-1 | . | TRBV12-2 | TGTGCAAGTCGCTTAGAGTCCGTGAAAGCGGGAGGTCGGGTGTCCTACAATGAGCAGTTCTTC | CASRLESVKAGGRVSYNEQFF
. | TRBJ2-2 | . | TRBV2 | TGTGCCAGCAGTGAAGTACAGCTGAACACCGGGGAGCTGTTTTTT | CASSEVQLNTGELFF
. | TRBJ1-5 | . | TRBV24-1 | TGTGCCACCAGTGATCATACCAGGGGTAGCAATCAGCCCCAGCATTTT | CATSDHTRGSNQPQHF
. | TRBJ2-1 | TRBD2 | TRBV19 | TGTGCCAGTGGATCCGGACTAGCGGGAGGGAATGAGCAGTTCTTC | CASGSGLAGGNEQFF
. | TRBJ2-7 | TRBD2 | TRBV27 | TGTGCCAGCAGGCTAGCGGCATCCTACGAGCAGTACTTC | CASRLAASYEQYF
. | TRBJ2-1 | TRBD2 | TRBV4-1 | TGCGCCAGCAGCCAAGATAGAGGACTAGCGGGAGATAGGAATGAGCAGTTCTTC | CASSQDRGLAGDRNEQFF
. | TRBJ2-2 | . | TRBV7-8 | TGTGCCAGCAGCTTACCGGACTTTGCCGGGGAGCTGTTTTTT | CASSLPDFAGELFF
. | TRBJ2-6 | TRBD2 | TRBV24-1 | TGTGCCACCAGTGATGCCGGGACTAGCGTCTCTGGGGCCAACGTCCTGACTTTC | CATSDAGTSVSGANVLTF
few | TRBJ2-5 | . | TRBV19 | TGTGCCAGTAGTTCAAACCGGGAGACCCAGTACTTC | CASSSNRETQYF
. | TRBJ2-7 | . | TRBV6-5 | TGTGCCAGTGGGGGAGGCGGGACCTCCTACGAGCAGTACTTC | CASGGGGTSYEQYF
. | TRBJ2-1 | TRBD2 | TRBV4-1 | TGCGCCAGCAGCCAAGGACTAGCACTTGGGGGATACAATGAGCAGTTCTTC | CASSQGLALGGYNEQFF
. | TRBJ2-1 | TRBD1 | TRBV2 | TGTGCCAGCCCGGGACAGGGGGTTTTCAATGAGCAGTTCTTC | CASPGQGVFNEQFF
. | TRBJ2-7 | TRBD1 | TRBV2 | TGTGCCAGCACTATGACAGGGCGGGACGAGCAGTACTTC | CASTMTGRDEQYF
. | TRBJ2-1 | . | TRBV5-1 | TGCGCCAGCAGCTCGGACACCGGGAGCTCCTACAATGAGCAGTTCTTC | CASSSDTGSSYNEQFF
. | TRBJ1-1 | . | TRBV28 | TGTGCCAGCAGTTTATCCTCGAACACTGAAGCTTTCTTT | CASSLSSNTEAFF
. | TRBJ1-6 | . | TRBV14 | TGTGCCAGCAGCCTCCGGACACGTGGATCACCCCTCCACTTT | CASSLRTRGSPLHF
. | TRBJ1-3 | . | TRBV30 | TGTGCCTGGAGTATGGGGCGTACTGGAAACACCATATATTTT | CAWSMGRTGNTIYF
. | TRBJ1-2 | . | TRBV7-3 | TGTGCCAGCACCGCGGTGTGGGAGGCCTATGGCTACACCTTC | CASTAVWEAYGYTF
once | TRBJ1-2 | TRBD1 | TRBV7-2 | TGTGCCAGCAGCGCCCGACAGGGTAGGACGGGCTACACCTTC | CASSARQGRTGYTF
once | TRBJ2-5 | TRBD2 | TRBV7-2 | TGTGCCAGCAGCACGGGACTAGCGGGGGGGCAGGAGACCCAGTACTTC | CASSTGLAGGQETQYF
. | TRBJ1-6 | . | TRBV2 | TGTGCCAGCAAGGGGTCAAATAATTCACCCCTCCACTTT | CASKGSNNSPLHF
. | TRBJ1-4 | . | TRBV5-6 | TGTGCCAGCAGCTTGGGCGGAGGGGAGCATGAAAAACTGTTTTTT | CASSLGGGEHEKLFF
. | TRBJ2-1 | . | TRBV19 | TGTGCCAGTAGTATCGGAGCCAAGAGCTCCTACAATGAGCAGTTCTTC | CASSIGAKSSYNEQFF
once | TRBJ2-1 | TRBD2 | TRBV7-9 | TGTGCCAGCAGCTTAGGACGACTAGCGGGAGCCACCTACAATGAGCAGTTCTTC | CASSLGRLAGATYNEQFF
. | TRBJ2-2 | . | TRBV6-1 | TGTGCCAGCAGTGAAGCTAGAACCGGGGAGCTGTTTTTT | CASSEARTGELFF
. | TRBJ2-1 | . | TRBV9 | TGTGCCAGCAGCGTAGCTGCGGAGACCTACAATGAGCAGTTCTTC | CASSVAAETYNEQFF
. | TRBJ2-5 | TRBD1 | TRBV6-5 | TGTGCCAGCAGACCGGGACAGGCTTGGGTCCAGTACTTC | CASRPGQAWVQYF
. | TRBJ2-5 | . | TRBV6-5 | TGTGCCAGCAAAAGGAGCCTCGGGTACCAAGAGACCCAGTACTTC | CASKRSLGYQETQYF